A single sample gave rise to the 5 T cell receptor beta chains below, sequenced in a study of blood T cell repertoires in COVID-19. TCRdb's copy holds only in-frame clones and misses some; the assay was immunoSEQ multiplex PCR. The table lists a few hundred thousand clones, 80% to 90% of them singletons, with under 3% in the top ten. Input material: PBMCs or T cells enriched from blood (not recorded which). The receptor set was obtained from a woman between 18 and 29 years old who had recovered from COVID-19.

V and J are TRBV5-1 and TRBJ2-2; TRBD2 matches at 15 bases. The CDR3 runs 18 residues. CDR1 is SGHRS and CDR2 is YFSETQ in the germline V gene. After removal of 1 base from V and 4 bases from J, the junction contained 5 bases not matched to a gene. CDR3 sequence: CASSLWGLAGGSTGELFF. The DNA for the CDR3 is TGCGCCAGCAGCTTGTGGGGACTAGCGGGGGGAAGCACCGGGGAGCTGTTTTTT.

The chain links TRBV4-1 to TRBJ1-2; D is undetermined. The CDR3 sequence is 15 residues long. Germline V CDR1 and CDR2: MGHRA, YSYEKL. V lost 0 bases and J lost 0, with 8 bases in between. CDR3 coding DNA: TGCGCCAGCAGCCAAGATGCCAGATCTAACTATGGCTACACCTTC. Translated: CASSQDARSNYGYTF.

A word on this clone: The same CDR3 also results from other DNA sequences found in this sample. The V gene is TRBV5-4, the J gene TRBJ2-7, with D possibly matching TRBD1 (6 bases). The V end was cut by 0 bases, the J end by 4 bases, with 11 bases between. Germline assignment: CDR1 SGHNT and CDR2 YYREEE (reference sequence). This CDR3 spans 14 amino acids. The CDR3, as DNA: TGTGCCAGCAGCTTGGACAGGGATGGGTACGAGCAGTACTTC. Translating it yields CASSLDRDGYEQYF.

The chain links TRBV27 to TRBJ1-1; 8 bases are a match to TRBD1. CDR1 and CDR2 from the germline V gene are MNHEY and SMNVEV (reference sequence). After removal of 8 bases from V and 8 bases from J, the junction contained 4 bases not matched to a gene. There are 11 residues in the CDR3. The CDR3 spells CASQGAREAFF. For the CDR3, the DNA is TGTGCCAGCCAGGGGGCCAGGGAAGCTTTCTTT.

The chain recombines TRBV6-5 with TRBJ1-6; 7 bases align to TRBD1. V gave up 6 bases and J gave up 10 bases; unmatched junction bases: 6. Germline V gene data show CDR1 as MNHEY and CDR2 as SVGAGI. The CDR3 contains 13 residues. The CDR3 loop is CASSRQGESPLHF. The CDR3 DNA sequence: TGTGCCAGCAGCCGACAGGGAGAATCACCCCTCCACTTT.